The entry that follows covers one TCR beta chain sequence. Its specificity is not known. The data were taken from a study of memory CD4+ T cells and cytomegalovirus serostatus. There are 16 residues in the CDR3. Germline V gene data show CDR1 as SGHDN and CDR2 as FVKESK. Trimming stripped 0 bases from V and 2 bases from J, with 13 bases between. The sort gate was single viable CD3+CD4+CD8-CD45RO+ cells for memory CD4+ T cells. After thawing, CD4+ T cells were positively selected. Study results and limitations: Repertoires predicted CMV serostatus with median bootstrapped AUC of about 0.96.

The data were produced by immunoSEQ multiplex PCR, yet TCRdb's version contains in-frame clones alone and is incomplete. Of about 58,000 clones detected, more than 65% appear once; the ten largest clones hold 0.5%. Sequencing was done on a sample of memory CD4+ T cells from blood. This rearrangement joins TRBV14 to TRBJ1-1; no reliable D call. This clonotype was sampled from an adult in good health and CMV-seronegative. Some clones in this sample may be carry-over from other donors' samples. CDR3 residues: CASSQDGRRTNTEAFF. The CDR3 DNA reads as TGTGCCAGCAGCCAAGATGGGCGGCGTACAAACACTGAAGCTTTCTTT. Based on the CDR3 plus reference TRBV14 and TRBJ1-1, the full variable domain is EAGVTQFPSHSVIEKGQTVTLRCDPISGHDNLYWYRRVMGKEIKFLLHFVKESKQDESGMPNNRFLAERTGGTYSTLKVQPAELEDSGVYFCASSQDGRRTNTEAFFGQGTRLTVV.